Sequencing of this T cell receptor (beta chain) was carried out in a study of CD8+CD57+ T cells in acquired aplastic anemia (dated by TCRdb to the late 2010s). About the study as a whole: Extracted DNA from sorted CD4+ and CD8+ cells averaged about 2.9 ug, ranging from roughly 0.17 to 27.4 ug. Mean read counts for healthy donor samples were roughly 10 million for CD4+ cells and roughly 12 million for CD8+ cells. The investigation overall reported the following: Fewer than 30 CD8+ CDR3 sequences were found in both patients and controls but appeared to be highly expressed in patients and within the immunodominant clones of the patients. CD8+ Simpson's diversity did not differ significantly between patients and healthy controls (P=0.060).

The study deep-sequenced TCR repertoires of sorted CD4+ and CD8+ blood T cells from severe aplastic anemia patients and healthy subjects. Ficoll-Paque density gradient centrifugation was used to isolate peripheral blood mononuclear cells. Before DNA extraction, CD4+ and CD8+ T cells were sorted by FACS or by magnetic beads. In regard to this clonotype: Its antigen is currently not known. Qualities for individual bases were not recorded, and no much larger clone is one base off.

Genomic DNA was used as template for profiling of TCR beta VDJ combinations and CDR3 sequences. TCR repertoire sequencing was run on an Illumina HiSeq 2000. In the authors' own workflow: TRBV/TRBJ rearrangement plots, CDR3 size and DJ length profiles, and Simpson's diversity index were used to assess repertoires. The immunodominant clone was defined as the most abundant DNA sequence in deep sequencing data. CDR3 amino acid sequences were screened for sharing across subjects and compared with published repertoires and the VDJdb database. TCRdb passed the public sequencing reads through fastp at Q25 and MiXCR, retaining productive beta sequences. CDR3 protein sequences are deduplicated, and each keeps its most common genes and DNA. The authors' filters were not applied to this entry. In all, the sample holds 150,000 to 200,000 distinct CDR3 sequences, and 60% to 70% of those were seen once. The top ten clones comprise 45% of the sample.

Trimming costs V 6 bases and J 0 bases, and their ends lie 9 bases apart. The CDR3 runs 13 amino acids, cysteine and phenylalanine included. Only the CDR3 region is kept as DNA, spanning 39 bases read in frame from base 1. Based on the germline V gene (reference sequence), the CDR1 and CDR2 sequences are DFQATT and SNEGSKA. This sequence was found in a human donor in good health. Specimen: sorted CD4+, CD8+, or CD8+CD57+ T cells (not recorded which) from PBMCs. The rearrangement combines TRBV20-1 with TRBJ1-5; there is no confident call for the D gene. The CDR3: CSATQYSNQPQHF. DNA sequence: TGCAGTGCCACTCAGTATAGCAATCAGCCCCAGCATTTT.